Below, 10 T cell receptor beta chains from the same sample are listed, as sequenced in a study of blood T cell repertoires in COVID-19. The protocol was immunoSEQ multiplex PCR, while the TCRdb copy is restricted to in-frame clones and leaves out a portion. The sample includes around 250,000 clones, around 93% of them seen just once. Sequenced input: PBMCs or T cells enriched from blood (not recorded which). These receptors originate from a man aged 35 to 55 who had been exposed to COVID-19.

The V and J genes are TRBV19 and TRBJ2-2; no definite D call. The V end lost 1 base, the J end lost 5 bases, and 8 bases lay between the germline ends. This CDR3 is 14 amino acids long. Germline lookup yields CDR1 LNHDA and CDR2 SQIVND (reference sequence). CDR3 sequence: CASSIGPRTGELFF. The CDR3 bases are TGTGCCAGTAGTATAGGACCCAGGACCGGGGAGCTGTTTTTT.

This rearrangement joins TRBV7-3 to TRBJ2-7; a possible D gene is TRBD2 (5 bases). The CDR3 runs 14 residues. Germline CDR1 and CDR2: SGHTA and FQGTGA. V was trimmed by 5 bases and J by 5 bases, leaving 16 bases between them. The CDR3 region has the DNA TGTGCCAGCAGCCCCTCCGACTACCCAAACGAGCAGTACTTC. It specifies CASSPSDYPNEQYF.

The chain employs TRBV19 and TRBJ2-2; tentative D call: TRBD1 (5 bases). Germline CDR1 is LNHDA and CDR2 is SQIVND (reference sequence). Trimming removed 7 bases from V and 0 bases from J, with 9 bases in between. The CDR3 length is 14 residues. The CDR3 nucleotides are TGTGCCAGTATCGGCAGGGCGAACACCGGGGAGCTGTTTTTT. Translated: CASIGRANTGELFF.

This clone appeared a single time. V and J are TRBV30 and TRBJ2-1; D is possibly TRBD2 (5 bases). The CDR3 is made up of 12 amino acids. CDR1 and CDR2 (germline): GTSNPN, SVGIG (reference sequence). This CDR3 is CATGTRYNEQFF. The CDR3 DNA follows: TGTGCTACGGGAACTAGATACAATGAGCAGTTCTTC.

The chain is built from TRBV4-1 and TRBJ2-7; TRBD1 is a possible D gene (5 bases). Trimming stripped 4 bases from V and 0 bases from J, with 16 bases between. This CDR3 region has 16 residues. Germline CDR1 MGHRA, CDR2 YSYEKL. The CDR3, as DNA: TGCGCCAGCAGCCCCAGGGTCGACGGCACCTCCTACGAGCAGTACTTC. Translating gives CASSPRVDGTSYEQYF.

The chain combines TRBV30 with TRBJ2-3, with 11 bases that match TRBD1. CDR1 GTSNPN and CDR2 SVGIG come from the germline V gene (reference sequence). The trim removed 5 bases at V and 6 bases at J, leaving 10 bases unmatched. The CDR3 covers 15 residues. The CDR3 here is CAWSYGQGARDTQYF. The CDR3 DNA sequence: TGTGCCTGGTCCTACGGACAGGGGGCGCGGGATACGCAGTATTTT.

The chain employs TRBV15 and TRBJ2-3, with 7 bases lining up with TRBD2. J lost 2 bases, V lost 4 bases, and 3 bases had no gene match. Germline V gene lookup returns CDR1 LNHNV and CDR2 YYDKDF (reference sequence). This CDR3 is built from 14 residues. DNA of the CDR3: TGTGCCACCAGCATTGGACTAGACACAGATACGCAGTATTTT. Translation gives CATSIGLDTDTQYF.

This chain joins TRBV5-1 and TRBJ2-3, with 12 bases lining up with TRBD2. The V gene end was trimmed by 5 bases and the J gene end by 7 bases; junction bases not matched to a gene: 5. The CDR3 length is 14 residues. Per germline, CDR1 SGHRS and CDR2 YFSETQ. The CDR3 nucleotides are TGCGCCAGCAGAGGACTAGCGGGAAGAAATACGCAGTATTTT. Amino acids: CASRGLAGRNTQYF.

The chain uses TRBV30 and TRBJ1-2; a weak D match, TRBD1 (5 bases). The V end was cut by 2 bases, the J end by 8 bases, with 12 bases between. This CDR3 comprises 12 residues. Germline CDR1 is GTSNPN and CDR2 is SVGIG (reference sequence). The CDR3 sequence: CAWSMGLRGYTF. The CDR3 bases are TGTGCCTGGAGTATGGGACTTCGAGGCTACACCTTC.

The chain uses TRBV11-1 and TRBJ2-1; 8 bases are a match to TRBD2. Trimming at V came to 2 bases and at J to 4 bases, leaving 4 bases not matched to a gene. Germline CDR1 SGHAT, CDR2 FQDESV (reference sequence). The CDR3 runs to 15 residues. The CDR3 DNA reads TGTGCCAGCAGCTTAACAGCGGGAGTTTACAATGAGCAGTTCTTC. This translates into CASSLTAGVYNEQFF. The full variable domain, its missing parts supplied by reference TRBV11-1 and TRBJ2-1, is EAEVAQSPRYKITEKSQAVAFWCDPISGHATLYWYRQILGQGPELLVQFQDESVVDDSQLPKDRFSAERLKGVDSTLKIQPAELGDSAMYLCASSLTAGVYNEQFFGPGTRLTVL.